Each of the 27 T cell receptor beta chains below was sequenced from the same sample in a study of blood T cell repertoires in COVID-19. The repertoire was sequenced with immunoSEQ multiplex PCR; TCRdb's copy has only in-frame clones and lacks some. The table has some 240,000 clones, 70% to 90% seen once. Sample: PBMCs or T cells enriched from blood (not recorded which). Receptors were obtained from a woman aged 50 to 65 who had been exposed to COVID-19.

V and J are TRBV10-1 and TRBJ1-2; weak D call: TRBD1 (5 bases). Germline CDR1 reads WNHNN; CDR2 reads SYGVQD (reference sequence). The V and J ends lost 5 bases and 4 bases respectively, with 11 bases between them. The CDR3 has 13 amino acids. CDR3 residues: CASSQDTFYGYTF. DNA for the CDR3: TGCGCCAGCAGTCAGGACACCTTCTATGGCTACACCTTC.

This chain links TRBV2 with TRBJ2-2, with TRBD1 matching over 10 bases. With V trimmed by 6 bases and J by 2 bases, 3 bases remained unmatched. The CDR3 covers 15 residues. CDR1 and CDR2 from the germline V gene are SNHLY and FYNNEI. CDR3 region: CASRRDRGNTGELFF. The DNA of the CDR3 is TGTGCCAGCAGGAGGGACAGGGGCAACACCGGGGAGCTGTTTTTT.

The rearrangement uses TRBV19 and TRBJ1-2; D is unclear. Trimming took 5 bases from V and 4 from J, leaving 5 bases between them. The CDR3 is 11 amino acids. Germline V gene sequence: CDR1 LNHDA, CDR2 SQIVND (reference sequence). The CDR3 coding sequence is TGTGCCAGTAGTGGAGGCTATGGCTACACCTTC. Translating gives CASSGGYGYTF. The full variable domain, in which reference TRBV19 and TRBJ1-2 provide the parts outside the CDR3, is DGGITQSPKYLFRKEGQNVTLSCEQNLNHDAMYWYRQDPGQGLRLIYYSQIVNDFQKGDIAEGYSVSREKKESFPLTVTSAQKNPTAFYLCASSGGYGYTFGSGTRLTVV.

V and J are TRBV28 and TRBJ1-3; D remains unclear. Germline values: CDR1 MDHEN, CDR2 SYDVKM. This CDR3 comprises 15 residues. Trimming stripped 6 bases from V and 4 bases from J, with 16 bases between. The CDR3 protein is CASSPRWEPGNTIYF. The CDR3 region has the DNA TGTGCCAGCAGCCCCAGGTGGGAGCCAGGAAACACCATATATTTT. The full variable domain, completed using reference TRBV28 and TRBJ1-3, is DVKVTQSSRYLVKRTGEKVFLECVQDMDHENMFWYRQDPGLGLRLIYFSYDVKMKEKGDIPEGYSVSREKKERFSLILESASTNQTSMYLCASSPRWEPGNTIYFGEGSWLTVV.

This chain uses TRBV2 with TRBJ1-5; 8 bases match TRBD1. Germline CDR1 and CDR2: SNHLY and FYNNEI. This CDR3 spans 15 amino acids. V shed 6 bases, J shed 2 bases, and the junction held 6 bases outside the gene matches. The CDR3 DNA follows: TGTGCCAGCAGGGCAACAGGGGGAGGCAATCAGCCCCAGCATTTT. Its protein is CASRATGGGNQPQHF.

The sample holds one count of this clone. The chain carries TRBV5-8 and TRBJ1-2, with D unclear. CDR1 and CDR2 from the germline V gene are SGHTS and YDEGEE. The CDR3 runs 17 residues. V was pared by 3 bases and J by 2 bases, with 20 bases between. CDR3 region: CASSSPLRVFTNYGYTF. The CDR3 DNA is TGTGCCAGCAGCTCCCCGCTCCGGGTCTTTACCAACTATGGCTACACCTTC. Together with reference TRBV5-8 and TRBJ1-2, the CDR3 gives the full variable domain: EAGVTQSPTHLIKTRGQQATLRCSPISGHTSVYWYQQALGLGLQFLLWYDEGEERNRGNFPPRFSGRQFPNYSSELNVNALELEDSALYLCASSSPLRVFTNYGYTFGSGTRLTVV.

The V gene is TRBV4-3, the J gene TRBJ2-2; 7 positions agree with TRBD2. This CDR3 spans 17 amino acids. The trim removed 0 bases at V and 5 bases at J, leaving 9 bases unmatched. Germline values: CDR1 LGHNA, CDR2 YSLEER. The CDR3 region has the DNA TGCGCCAGCAGCCAAGAATCTTCCGACGGGGGGACCGGGGAGCTGTTTTTT. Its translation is CASSQESSDGGTGELFF.

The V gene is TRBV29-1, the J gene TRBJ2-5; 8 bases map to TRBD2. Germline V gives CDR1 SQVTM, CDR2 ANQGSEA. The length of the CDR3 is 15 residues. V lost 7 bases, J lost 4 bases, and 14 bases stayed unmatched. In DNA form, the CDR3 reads TGCAGCGCCCCAGGGTGGCGGGGGGCAGGAGAGACCCAGTACTTC. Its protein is CSAPGWRGAGETQYF.

CDR3 sequence reads: CASSLAGVGQPQHF. The CDR3 DNA reads as TGTGCCAGCAGCTTGGCAGGGGTGGGACAGCCCCAGCATTTT. The V call is TRBV5-4, the J call TRBJ1-5; D may be TRBD1 (6 bases). Germline CDR1 reads SGHNT; CDR2 reads YYREEE (reference sequence). This CDR3 spans 14 amino acids. V was cut by 0 bases and J by 7 bases, with 11 bases left in between.

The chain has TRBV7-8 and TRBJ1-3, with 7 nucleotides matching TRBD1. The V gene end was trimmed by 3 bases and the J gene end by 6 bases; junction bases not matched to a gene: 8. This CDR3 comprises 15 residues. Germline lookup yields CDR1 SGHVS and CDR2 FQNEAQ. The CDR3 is CASSFNRGRPNTIYF. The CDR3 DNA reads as TGTGCCAGCAGCTTCAACAGGGGTCGCCCAAACACCATATATTTT.

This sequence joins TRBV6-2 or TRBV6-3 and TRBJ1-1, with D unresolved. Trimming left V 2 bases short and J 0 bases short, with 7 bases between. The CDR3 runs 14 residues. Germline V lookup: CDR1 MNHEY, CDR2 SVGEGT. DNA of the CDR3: TGTGCCAGCAGTTACCTACGGGTGAACACTGAAGCTTTCTTT. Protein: CASSYLRVNTEAFF.

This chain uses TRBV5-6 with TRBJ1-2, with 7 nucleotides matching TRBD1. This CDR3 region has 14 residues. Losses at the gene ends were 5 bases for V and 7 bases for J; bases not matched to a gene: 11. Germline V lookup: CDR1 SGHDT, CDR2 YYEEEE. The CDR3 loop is CASSSSGTVGGYTF. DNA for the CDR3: TGTGCCAGCAGTTCCTCCGGGACAGTGGGTGGCTACACCTTC.

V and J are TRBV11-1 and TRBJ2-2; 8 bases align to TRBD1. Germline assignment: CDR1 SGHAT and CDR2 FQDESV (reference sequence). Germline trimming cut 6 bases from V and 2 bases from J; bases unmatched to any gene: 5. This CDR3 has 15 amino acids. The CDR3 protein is CASRMTGANTGELFF. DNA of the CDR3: TGTGCCAGCAGAATGACAGGGGCTAACACCGGGGAGCTGTTTTTT. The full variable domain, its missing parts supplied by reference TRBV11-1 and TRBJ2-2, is EAEVAQSPRYKITEKSQAVAFWCDPISGHATLYWYRQILGQGPELLVQFQDESVVDDSQLPKDRFSAERLKGVDSTLKIQPAELGDSAMYLCASRMTGANTGELFFGEGSRLTVL.

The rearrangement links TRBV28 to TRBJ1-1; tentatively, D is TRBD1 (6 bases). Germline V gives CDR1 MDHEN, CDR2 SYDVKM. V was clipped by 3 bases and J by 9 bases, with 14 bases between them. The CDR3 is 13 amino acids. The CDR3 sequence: CASSFTMTGQAFF. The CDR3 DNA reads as TGTGCCAGCAGTTTTACCATGACAGGCCAAGCTTTCTTT. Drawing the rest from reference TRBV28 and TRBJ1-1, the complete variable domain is DVKVTQSSRYLVKRTGEKVFLECVQDMDHENMFWYRQDPGLGLRLIYFSYDVKMKEKGDIPEGYSVSREKKERFSLILESASTNQTSMYLCASSFTMTGQAFFGQGTRLTVV.

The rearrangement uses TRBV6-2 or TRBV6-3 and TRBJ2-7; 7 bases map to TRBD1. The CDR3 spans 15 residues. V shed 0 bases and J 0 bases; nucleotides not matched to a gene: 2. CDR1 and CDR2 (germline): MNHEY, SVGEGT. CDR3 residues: CASSYSGQLSYEQYF. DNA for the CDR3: TGTGCCAGCAGTTACTCGGGACAGCTCTCCTACGAGCAGTACTTC.

The CDR3, as DNA: TGTGCCAGCAGGGAACAGGGGACCTCACCCCTCCACTTT. It yields the protein CASREQGTSPLHF. V is TRBV12-3 or TRBV12-4 and J is TRBJ1-6; 7 nucleotides align to TRBD1. This CDR3 spans 13 amino acids. J was trimmed by 10 bases and V by 6 bases; bases with no gene match: 6.

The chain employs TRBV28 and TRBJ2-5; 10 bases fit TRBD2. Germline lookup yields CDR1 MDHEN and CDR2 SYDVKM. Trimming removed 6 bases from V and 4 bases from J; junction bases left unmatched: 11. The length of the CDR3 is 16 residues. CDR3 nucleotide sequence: TGTGCCAGCAGCCAAACCAGCGGGGGGGATCGAGAGACCCAGTACTTC. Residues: CASSQTSGGDRETQYF.

CDR3 amino acids: CASRDILNEKLFF. As DNA, the CDR3 is TGTGCCAGCAGGGACATTCTTAATGAAAAACTGTTTTTT. The chain employs TRBV19 and TRBJ1-4, with TRBD1 as a possible D gene (6 bases). V dropped 9 bases and J dropped 4 bases, with 12 bases sitting between them. The CDR3 covers 13 residues. Per germline, CDR1 LNHDA and CDR2 SQIVND (reference sequence).

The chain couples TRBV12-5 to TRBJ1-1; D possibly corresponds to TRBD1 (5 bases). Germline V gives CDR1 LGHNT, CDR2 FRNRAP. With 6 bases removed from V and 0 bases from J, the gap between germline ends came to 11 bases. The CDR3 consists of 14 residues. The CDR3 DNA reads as TGTGCTAGTGGCCTGGGACTGATGAACACTGAAGCTTTCTTT. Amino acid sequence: CASGLGLMNTEAFF.

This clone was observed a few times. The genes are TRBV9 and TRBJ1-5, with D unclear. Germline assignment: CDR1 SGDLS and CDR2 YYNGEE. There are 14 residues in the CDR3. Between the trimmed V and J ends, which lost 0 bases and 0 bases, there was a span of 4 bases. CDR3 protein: CASSVGLSNQPQHF. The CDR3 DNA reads TGTGCCAGCAGCGTAGGACTTAGCAATCAGCCCCAGCATTTT.

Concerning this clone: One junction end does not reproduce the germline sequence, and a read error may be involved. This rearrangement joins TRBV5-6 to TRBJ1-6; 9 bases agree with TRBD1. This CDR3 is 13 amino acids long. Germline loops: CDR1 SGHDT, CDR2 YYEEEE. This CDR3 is CASSLQQGAGLFF. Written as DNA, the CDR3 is TGTGCCAGCAGCTTACAACAGGGGGCCGGGCTTTTTTTT.

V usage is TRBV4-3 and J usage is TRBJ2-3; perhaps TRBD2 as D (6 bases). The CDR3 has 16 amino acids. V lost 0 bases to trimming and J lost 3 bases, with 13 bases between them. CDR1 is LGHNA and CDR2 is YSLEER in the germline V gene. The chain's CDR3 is CASSQDWGLRTDTQYF. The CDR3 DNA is TGCGCCAGCAGCCAAGATTGGGGACTTCGGACAGATACGCAGTATTTT.

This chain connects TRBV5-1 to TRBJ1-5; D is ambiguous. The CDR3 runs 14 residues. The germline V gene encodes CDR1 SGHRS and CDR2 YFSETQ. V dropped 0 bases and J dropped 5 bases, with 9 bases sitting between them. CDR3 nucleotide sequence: TGCGCCAGCAGCTTGGAGGCAGGCCATCAGCCCCAGCATTTT. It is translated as CASSLEAGHQPQHF.

Here the CDR3 reads CASKTNRGEQYF. The CDR3 DNA is TGTGCCAGTAAAACAAACAGGGGGGAGCAGTACTTC. The V and J genes are TRBV19 and TRBJ2-7; 8 nucleotides match TRBD1. V trimming: 7 bases; J trimming: 7 bases; junction bases outside the gene matches: 6. This CDR3 contains 12 residues. Per germline, CDR1 LNHDA and CDR2 SQIVND (reference sequence).

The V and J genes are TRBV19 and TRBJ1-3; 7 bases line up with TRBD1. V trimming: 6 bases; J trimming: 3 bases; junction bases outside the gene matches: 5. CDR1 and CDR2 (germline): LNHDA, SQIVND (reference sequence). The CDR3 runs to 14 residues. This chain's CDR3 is CASRKQGNGNTIYF. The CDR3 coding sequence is TGTGCCAGTAGAAAACAGGGGAATGGAAACACCATATATTTT. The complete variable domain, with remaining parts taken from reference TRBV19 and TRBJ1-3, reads DGGITQSPKYLFRKEGQNVTLSCEQNLNHDAMYWYRQDPGQGLRLIYYSQIVNDFQKGDIAEGYSVSREKKESFPLTVTSAQKNPTAFYLCASRKQGNGNTIYFGEGSWLTVV.

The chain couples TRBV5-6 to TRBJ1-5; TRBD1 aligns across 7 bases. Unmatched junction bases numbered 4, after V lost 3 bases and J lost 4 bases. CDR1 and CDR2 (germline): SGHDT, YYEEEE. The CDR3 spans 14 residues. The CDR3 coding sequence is TGTGCCAGCAGCTCAACAGGGGATAATCAGCCCCAGCATTTT. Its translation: CASSSTGDNQPQHF.

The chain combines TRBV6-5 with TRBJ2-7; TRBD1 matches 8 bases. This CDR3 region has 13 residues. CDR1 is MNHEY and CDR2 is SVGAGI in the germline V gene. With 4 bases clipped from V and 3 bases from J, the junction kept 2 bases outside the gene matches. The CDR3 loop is CASSLTGDYEQYF. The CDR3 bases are TGTGCCAGCAGTTTGACAGGGGACTACGAGCAGTACTTC.